The T cell receptor (beta chain) under discussion was sequenced for a study of T-cell memory formation after mild COVID-19. Study-level information: Each donor largely had its own TCR clusters. Broader study findings: Clones from the second wave (peaking day 37) had unconfirmed SARS-CoV-2 specificity.

Notes on this clonotype: Its target is not known.

V gave up 5 bases and J gave up 2 bases; unmatched junction bases: 6. CDR1 is DFQATT, CDR2 SNEGSKA, per germline (reference sequence). CDR3 size: 14 residues. TCR alpha and TCR beta cDNA libraries with sample barcodes and UMIs came from 5'RACE using constant-segment primers. In TCRdb, the 5' RACE reads were re-called with MiXCR into one record per CDR3 protein. The sample carries tens of thousands of distinct CDR3 sequences, about 6.3% recorded once. This sequence joins TRBV20-1 and TRBJ2-7; the match to TRBD2 covers 10 bases. This clonotype originated in an adult who had mild COVID-19 (a few samples of this study predate the infection). Cell type and time point are not known. Sequenced material: PBMCs or a T cell subset sorted from them (not recorded which). The CDR3 spells CSAVESGRAYEQYF. The CDR3 nucleotides read TGCAGTGCTGTCGAGAGCGGGAGGGCCTACGAGCAGTACTTC.